In this sample, the clone carrying this T cell receptor (beta chain) turned up once. Its antigen is not known. The CDR3 runs 14 residues. V was cut by 7 bases and J by 3 bases, with 12 bases left in between. CDR1 and CDR2 from the germline V gene are MNHEY and SMNVEV (reference sequence). This entry belongs to a study of shared clonotypes between healthy human individuals. DNA input for the unsorted PBMC replicate PCRs was about 270 ng, tens of thousands of T cell genomes. Using immunoSEQ multiplex PCR, the repertoire was profiled, and TCRdb retains in-frame clones only, with some absent. Altogether around 510,000 clones are present, around 77% being singletons, with the ten largest covering approximately 12%. Notes on the study in general: The expectation was that sequencing depth would affect clonotype sharing among donors.

V usage is TRBV27 and J usage is TRBJ2-2; tentatively, D is TRBD2 (6 bases). Sequencing was carried out using PBMCs. This receptor was taken from a woman aged 40 to 50 in good health. Some clones in this sample may be carry-over from other donors' samples. This CDR3 reads CASTNGGYTGELFF. DNA of the CDR3: TGTGCCAGCACCAATGGGGGGTACACCGGGGAGCTGTTTTTT.